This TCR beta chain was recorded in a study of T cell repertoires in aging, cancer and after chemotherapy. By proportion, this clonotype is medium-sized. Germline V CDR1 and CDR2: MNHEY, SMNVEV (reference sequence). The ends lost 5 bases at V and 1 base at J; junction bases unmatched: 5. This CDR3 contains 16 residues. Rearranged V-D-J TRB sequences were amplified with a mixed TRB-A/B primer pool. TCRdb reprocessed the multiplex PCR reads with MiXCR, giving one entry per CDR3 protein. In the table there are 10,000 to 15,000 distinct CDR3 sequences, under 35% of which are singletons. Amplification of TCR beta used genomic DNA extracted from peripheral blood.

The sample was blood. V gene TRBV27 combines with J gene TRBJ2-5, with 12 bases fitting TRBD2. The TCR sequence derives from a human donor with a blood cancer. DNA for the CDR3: TGTGCCAGCAGTCAAGGACTAGCGGGACTCCAAGAGACCCAGTACTTC. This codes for CASSQGLAGLQETQYF.